This T cell receptor (beta chain) was sequenced for a study of cytotoxic CD8 clonotypes in ibrutinib-treated CLL. Study-level information: Investigators reported roughly 24 partial and 2 complete responses; after median about 70 months, 14 patients remained remitted and about 12 progressed. Specimens for response were gathered following a median about twelve months of therapy, spanning 6 to 36. Study observations and caveats: Sustained-remission patients were sampled at one set of times and progressing patients at different ones.

Sequencing was performed with immunoSEQ multiplex PCR; in TCRdb, only in-frame clones are kept and a portion is missing. The sample shows 30,000 to 40,000 clones, 69% of them seen only once. A remark on this clone: The antigen is not known.

The CDR3 is 14 residues long. Trimming cost V 7 bases and J 7 bases, with 18 bases left between them. Germline V gene lookup returns CDR1 SEHNR and CDR2 FQNEAQ (reference sequence). The sequence derives from a human donor with chronic lymphocytic leukemia. The V call is TRBV7-9, the J call TRBJ2-3; TRBD1 is a possible D gene (5 bases). The source was PBMCs, collected before ibrutinib treatment. In DNA, the CDR3 is TGTGCCAGCAATGGGCCGGACAAGCTTTATACGCAGTATTTT. Residues: CASNGPDKLYTQYF. The full variable domain, its missing parts supplied by reference TRBV7-9 and TRBJ2-3, is DTGVSQNPRHKITKRGQNVTFRCDPISEHNRLYWYRQTLGQGPEFLTYFQNEAQLEKSRLLSDRFSAERPKGSFSTLEIQRTEQGDSAMYLCASNGPDKLYTQYFGPGTRLTVL.